These 2 T cell receptor beta chains share one sample of origin, sequenced in a study of shared clonotypes between healthy human individuals. Only in-frame clones appear in the TCRdb table, and some are missing; sequencing was by immunoSEQ multiplex PCR. The sample has roughly 700,000 clones; about 90% are singletons. The sample comprised memory CD8+ T cells from PBMCs. The sample's subset: CD45RO+ cells pooled with CCR7-negative TemRA cells. The origin of the receptors is a man between 18 and 35 years old in good health. Some clones in this sample may be carry-over from other donors' samples.

The chain uses TRBV21-1 and TRBJ2-7; TRBD1 reflects the table's D call only, with no check against the DNA. TRBV21-1 is a pseudogene locus. The CDR3 is 15 residues long. The CDR3: CASSKRGTGDYEQYF. Written as DNA, the CDR3 is TGTGCCAGCAGCAAACGGGGGACAGGGGACTACGAGCAGTACTTC.

This chain uses TRBV9 with TRBJ1-1; 10 bases are shared with TRBD1. Trimming removed 4 bases from V and 3 bases from J; junction bases left unmatched: 15. CDR1 and CDR2 from the germline V gene are SGDLS and YYNGEE. The CDR3 loop spans 18 amino acids. CDR3 DNA: TGTGCCAGCAGCTCCAGGCCGGGACAGGGGATCGTTGACACTGAAGCTTTCTTT. It is translated as CASSSRPGQGIVDTEAFF.